This is a list of T cell receptor beta chains from one sample in a study of technical replicates of blood from a handful of donors. The method was immunoSEQ multiplex PCR; TCRdb's version includes in-frame clones alone and lacks a portion of them. The data hold 76,000 or so clones, with 90% to 95% observed a single time. Material for sequencing was T cells isolated from PBMCs. The receptors come from a human donor in good health. CDR3s include the opening cysteine and the closing phenylalanine or tryptophan. The D gene is left open where the match is weak. Only some rows state a clone size, as once, few, many or a class for expanded clones.

>TRBJ1-1|NA|NA|TRBV6-5
TGTGCCAGCAGTTACGTGGGGGCAACTGAAGCTTTCTTT
CASSYVGATEAFF
>TRBJ2-3|NA|NA|TRBV9
TGTGCCAGCAGCCCCAGTCAGGGAACAGATACGCAGTATTTT
CASSPSQGTDTQYF
>TRBJ1-2|NA|NA|TRBV2
TGTGCCAGCAGTGAAGCGGGGCAGGGGCCCTATGGCTACACCTTC
CASSEAGQGPYGYTF
>TRBJ2-5|NA|TRBD2|TRBV25-1
TGTGCCAGCAGTGTTTACAAGGGAGGGGAGACCCAGTACTTC
CASSVYKGGETQYF
>TRBJ1-6|NA|TRBD1|TRBV6-1
TGTGCCATTCCAGGTGGGACAGAGAATTCACCCCTCCACTTT
CAIPGGTENSPLHF
>TRBJ2-7|NA|TRBD1|TRBV19
TGTGCCAGTAGGGCCGAGGGACAGGGATACGAGCAGTACTTC
CASRAEGQGYEQYF
>TRBJ2-1|once|TRBD2|TRBV10-3
TGTGCCATCAGAAACCCACTAGCGGGAGTGAGTAATGAGCAGTTCTTC
CAIRNPLAGVSNEQFF
>TRBJ2-3|NA|TRBD1|TRBV2
TGTGCCAGCAGCTTCGACAGGGGGCGGCCGCAGAAGGATACGCAGTATTTT
CASSFDRGRPQKDTQYF
>TRBJ1-1|NA|TRBD1|TRBV12-5
TGTGCTAGTGGTTTAGGTCAGGGGGCGAGGATGAACACTGAAGCTTTCTTT
CASGLGQGARMNTEAFF
>TRBJ2-7|NA|TRBD1|TRBV27
TGTGCCAGCAGACCTAAAACAGGGGATCGGCAGTACTTC
CASRPKTGDRQYF
>TRBJ2-2|NA|NA|TRBV7-6
TGTGCCAGCAGCTTAGCTTTAGTGGCTAGACACACCGGGGAGCTGTTTTTT
CASSLALVARHTGELFF
>TRBJ2-7|NA|NA|TRBV4-1
TGCGCCAGCAGCCAAAGGGACACGGAGAACTACGAGCAGTACTTC
CASSQRDTENYEQYF
>TRBJ2-3|NA|NA|TRBV4-1
TGCGCCAGCAGCCAAGAAAGGCGGTTGGGCACAGATACGCAGTATTTT
CASSQERRLGTDTQYF
>TRBJ2-1|NA|TRBD1|TRBV5-1
TGCGCCAGCAGCCGGGACAGGGGGCCTTACAATGAGCAGTTCTTC
CASSRDRGPYNEQFF
>TRBJ2-2|NA|TRBD1|TRBV7-9
TGTGCCAGCAGACGCAACCGGGACAGGGGCAACACCGGGGAGCTGTTTTTT
CASRRNRDRGNTGELFF
>TRBJ2-1|NA|TRBD2|TRBV7-6
TGTGCCAGCAGCCGAGGGACTACCCTTGAGCAGTTCTTC
CASSRGTTLEQFF
>TRBJ2-7|NA|TRBD2|TRBV27
TGTGCCAGCAGTACGAGCGGGGGGCCTAACGAGCAGTACTTC
CASSTSGGPNEQYF
>TRBJ2-2|once|NA|TRBV7-2
TGTGCCAGCAGCTCTTACACCGGGGAGCTGTTTTTT
CASSSYTGELFF
>TRBJ2-1|NA|NA|TRBV19
TGTGCCAGTAGTGACTACCAAGAGCAGTTCTTC
CASSDYQEQFF
>TRBJ1-1|NA|TRBD1|TRBV7-9
TGTGCCAGCAGCTACAGGGGGAACACTGAAGCTTTCTTT
CASSYRGNTEAFF
>TRBJ2-1|NA|NA|TRBV15
TGTGCCACCAGCAGAGGGGCCGAAAAGGATGAGCAGTTCTTC
CATSRGAEKDEQFF
>TRBJ1-5|NA|TRBD1|TRBV5-1
TGCGCCAGCAGCTTGGAGGGACAGCAGAATCAGCCCCAGCATTTT
CASSLEGQQNQPQHF
>TRBJ2-5|NA|TRBD1|TRBV14
TGTGCCAGCAGCCCCGAAGGGGGCCGAGAGACCCAGTACTTC
CASSPEGGRETQYF
>TRBJ2-2|NA|NA|TRBV28
TGTGCCAGCAGTTTCCCCGGGAACTTAGGGCGGACCGGGGAGCTGTTTTTT
CASSFPGNLGRTGELFF
>TRBJ1-1|NA|TRBD1|TRBV5-6
TGTGCCAGCAGCTTGGGACAGGGAGAAGCTTTCTTT
CASSLGQGEAFF
>TRBJ2-7|NA|NA|TRBV29-1
TGCAGCGTTGTATGGCCGGGGGCCTACGAGCAGTACTTC
CSVVWPGAYEQYF
>TRBJ2-1|NA|TRBD2|TRBV10-1
TGCGCCAGCAGTGCCCCGGGACTAGATGGCAATGAGCAGTTCTTC
CASSAPGLDGNEQFF
>TRBJ2-2|NA|NA|TRBV5-1
TGCGCCAGCAGCTTGTCAGCGAACACCGGGGAGCTGTTTTTT
CASSLSANTGELFF
>TRBJ2-7|NA|TRBD1|TRBV11-2
TGTGCCAGCAGCTTAGACCAGGGGGCATGGTACGAGCAGTACTTC
CASSLDQGAWYEQYF
>TRBJ1-6|NA|TRBD1|TRBV5-1
TGCGCCAGCAGCCTCGGACAGGGACCCCTCCACTTT
CASSLGQGPLHF
>TRBJ1-2|once|TRBD1|TRBV7-3
TGTGCCAGCAGCGTGACAGGGGGCATGGGTGGCTACACCTTC
CASSVTGGMGGYTF
>TRBJ1-3|NA|NA|TRBV7-2
TGTGCCAGCAGCTTAGAGGTTCCAGAACAGACTGGAAACACCATATATTTT
CASSLEVPEQTGNTIYF
>TRBJ2-3|NA|TRBD2|TRBV5-4
TGTGCCAGCAGCTGGGGACTAGCCGGTTCCACAGATACGCAGTATTTT
CASSWGLAGSTDTQYF